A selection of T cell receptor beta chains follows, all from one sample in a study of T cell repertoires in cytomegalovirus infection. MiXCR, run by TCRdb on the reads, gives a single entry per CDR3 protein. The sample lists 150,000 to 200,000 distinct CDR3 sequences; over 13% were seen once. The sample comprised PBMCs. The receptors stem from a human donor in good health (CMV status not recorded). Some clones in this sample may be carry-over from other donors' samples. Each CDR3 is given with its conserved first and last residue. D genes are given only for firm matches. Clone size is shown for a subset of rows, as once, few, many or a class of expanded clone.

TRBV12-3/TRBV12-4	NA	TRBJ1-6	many	TGTGCCAGCAGTTTATTGGAGAATTCACCCCTCCACTTT	CASSLLENSPLHF
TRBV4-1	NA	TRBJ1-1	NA	TGCGCCAGCACCCCGGGACAAGGGGGAACTGAAGCTTTCTTT	CASTPGQGGTEAFF
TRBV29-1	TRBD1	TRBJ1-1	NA	TGCAGCGTTCGGACAGGGAACACTGAAGCTTTCTTT	CSVRTGNTEAFF
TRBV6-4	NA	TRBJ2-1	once	TGTGCCAGCAGTAAATTGGGTTGGGACAATGAGCAGTTCTTC	CASSKLGWDNEQFF
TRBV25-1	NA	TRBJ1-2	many	TGTGCCAGCAGCCCGTCTGGGCAGGTGAACTATGGCTACACCTTC	CASSPSGQVNYGYTF
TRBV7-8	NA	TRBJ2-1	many	TGTGCCAGCAGCTCCATACAGATCAGCTCCTACAATGAGCAGTTCTTC	CASSSIQISSYNEQFF
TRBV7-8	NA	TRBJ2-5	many	TGTGCCAGCAGCTTAGTTCTAGGCAGGGCGAAAGAGACCCAGTACTTC	CASSLVLGRAKETQYF
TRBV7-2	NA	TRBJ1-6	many	TGTGCCAGCAGCTTAGAGTCAGGCTATAATTCACCCCTCCACTTT	CASSLESGYNSPLHF
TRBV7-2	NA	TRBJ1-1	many	TGTGCCAGCAGCTTAAACCGCGGGGGCCCGAACACTGAAGCTTTCTTT	CASSLNRGGPNTEAFF
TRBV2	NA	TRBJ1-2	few	TGTGCCAGCAGTGAGAAGTTTAACTATGGCTACACCTTC	CASSEKFNYGYTF
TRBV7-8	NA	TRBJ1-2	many	TGTGCCAGCAGCACCTCGTCGACACCCATGGGCTATGGCTACACCTTC	CASSTSSTPMGYGYTF
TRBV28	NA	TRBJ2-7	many	TGTGCCAGCAGTTTGGTTACCCATCAGGGCGAGCAGTACTTC	CASSLVTHQGEQYF
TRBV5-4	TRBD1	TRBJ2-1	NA	TGTGCCAGCAGCTTGGTGGGAACAGGGGAAGGTGAGCAGTTCTTC	CASSLVGTGEGEQFF
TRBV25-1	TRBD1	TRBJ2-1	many	TGTGCCAGCAGTGAATGGGGGACAGGGGACAATGAGCAGTTCTTC	CASSEWGTGDNEQFF
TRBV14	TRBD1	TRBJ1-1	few	TGTGCCAGCAGCCAAATAGACAGGGGCACTGAAGCTTTCTTT	CASSQIDRGTEAFF
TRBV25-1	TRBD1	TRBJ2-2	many	TGTGCCAGCAGTGCCGGGACAGGGGACACCGGGGAGCTGTTTTTT	CASSAGTGDTGELFF
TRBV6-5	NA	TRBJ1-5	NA	TGTGCCAGCACCAAGGGAATTGGCAATCAGCCCCAGCATTTT	CASTKGIGNQPQHF
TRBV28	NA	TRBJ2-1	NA	TGTGCCAGCAGCCCCGCGTGGCGAACAAAGGAGCAGTTCTTC	CASSPAWRTKEQFF
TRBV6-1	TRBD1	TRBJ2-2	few	TGTGCCAGCAGTAGGGACAGGGGGCCCGGGGAGCTGTTTTTT	CASSRDRGPGELFF
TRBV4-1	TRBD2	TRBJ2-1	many	TGCGCCAGCAGCCTCCTCGGGGCGGGGGGGTACAATGAGCAGTTCTTC	CASSLLGAGGYNEQFF
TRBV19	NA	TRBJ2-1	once	TGTGCCAGTAGTATAGTTACGGGGAACTCCTACAATGAGCAGTTCTTC	CASSIVTGNSYNEQFF
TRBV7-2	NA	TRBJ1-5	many	TGTGCCAGCAGCTTAGTCCTACTCGCGAGTCAGCCCCAGCATTTT	CASSLVLLASQPQHF
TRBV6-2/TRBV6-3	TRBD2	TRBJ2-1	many	TGTGCCAGCAGTCATTTCGGGACTAGCGATCGGGGTGAGCAGTTCTTC	CASSHFGTSDRGEQFF
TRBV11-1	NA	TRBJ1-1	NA	TGTGCCAGCACCAGAGCCCAGAACACTGAAGCTTTCTTT	CASTRAQNTEAFF
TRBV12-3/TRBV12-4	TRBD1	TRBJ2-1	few	TGTGCCAGTCAGAGTCCGACCGGGACAGGGGAGGGTTACAATGAGCAGTTCTTC	CASQSPTGTGEGYNEQFF
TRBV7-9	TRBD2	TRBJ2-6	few	TGTGCCAGCAGCTCCTTGGAGCGGGAGGACTCTGGGGCCAACGTCCTGACTTTC	CASSSLEREDSGANVLTF